Presented here are 25 T cell receptor beta chains from one specimen sequenced in a study of T cells in Graves' hyperthyroidism and ophthalmopathy. Amplification of TCR beta CDR3 regions used RNA as the template. The HTBI set primed first-round TCR CDR3 RT-PCR. Using its own MiXCR run on the multiplex PCR reads, TCRdb lists one record per CDR3 protein. The sample holds around 350,000 distinct CDR3 sequences, just under 25% seen once. The sequencing input was blood. The receptors stem from a man aged 50-59 years with Graves' hyperthyroidism.

With respect to this clonotype: A much larger clone differs by one base, so this may be a read error. The chain recombines TRBV2 with TRBJ2-3; the D is unclear. The CDR3 extends over 16 amino acids. Deletions cut 8 bases from V and 3 bases from J, with 21 bases between. From germline, CDR1 is SNHLY and CDR2 FYNNEI. CDR3 in amino acids: CASAPWVQEFTDTQYF. The CDR3 nucleotides read TGTGCCAGCGCTCCGTGGGTCCAGGAGTTTACAGATACGCAGTATTTT.

With respect to this clonotype: A read error may explain this, as a much larger clone is one base away. The genes are TRBV7-2 and TRBJ2-7, with TRBD2 identical over 12 bases. The trim removed 1 base at V and 7 bases at J, leaving 5 bases unmatched. The germline CDR1 and CDR2 sequences are SGHTA and FQGNSA. The CDR3 sequence is 15 residues long. The CDR3 region is CASSLGLAGEDEQYF. In nucleotides, the CDR3 is TGTGCCAGCAGCTTAGGACTAGCGGGAGAGGATGAGCAGTACTTC.

A few counts support this clonotype. The chain joins TRBV6-1 to TRBJ2-7, with TRBD1 as a possible D gene (6 bases). The germline gives CDR1 MNHNS, CDR2 SASEGT. Trimming took off 8 bases at V and 0 bases at J, with 14 bases between the two ends. The CDR3 runs 14 residues. CDR3 in DNA: TGTGCCAGCGGGGTTCAGGGGAGCTCCTACGAGCAGTACTTC. Protein: CASGVQGSSYEQYF.

Of note for this clonotype: A much larger clone is a single base away; this may be a read error. The chain carries TRBV10-3 and TRBJ2-1; D may match TRBD1 or TRBD2 (5 bases each). The germline V gene encodes CDR1 ENHRY and CDR2 SYGVKD. V was trimmed by 8 bases and J by 0 bases, leaving 14 bases between them. The CDR3 length is 15 residues. CDR3 DNA: TGTGCCATCGGTGGATCAGGGAGCTCCTACAATGAGCAGTTCTTC. Its protein product is CAIGGSGSSYNEQFF.

J is TRBJ2-2 and V is TRBV11-2, with no clear D. The V end was cut by 2 bases, the J end by 6 bases, with 7 bases between. Germline-derived CDR1 and CDR2 are SGHAT and FQNNGV. The CDR3 is 13 residues long. The CDR3 region is CASSLSPAGELFF. CDR3 sequence (DNA): TGTGCCAGCAGCTTAAGTCCCGCCGGGGAGCTGTTTTTT.

The table lists this clonotype with many counts. The chain is built from TRBV28 and TRBJ1-1; D is possibly TRBD1 (6 bases). This CDR3 has 14 residues. Between the trimmed V and J ends, which lost 2 bases and 4 bases, there was a span of 11 bases. Per germline, CDR1 MDHEN and CDR2 SYDVKM. In DNA, the CDR3 is TGTGCCAGCAGTTTAGCCACAGGGACCACTGAAGCTTTCTTT. Translating it yields CASSLATGTTEAFF.

This clonotype was detected only a few times. The V and J genes are TRBV15 and TRBJ2-7; either TRBD1 or TRBD2 may supply D (7 bases each). This CDR3 region has 14 residues. V lost 5 bases to trimming and J lost 3 bases, with 14 bases between them. CDR1 LNHNV and CDR2 YYDKDF come from the germline V gene (reference sequence). CDR3 protein: CATSPAGQHYEQYF. DNA for the CDR3: TGTGCCACCAGCCCAGCGGGACAGCACTACGAGCAGTACTTC. Looking up the rest from reference TRBV15 and TRBJ2-7 gives the full variable domain: DAMVIQNPRYQVTQFGKPVTLSCSQTLNHNVMYWYQQKSSQAPKLLFHYYDKDFNNEADTPDNFQSRRPNTSFCFLDIRSPGLGDTAMYLCATSPAGQHYEQYFGPGTRLTVT.

This clonotype was seen at least ten times. The rearrangement uses TRBV6-1 and TRBJ2-5; 7 nucleotides align to TRBD1. Germline CDR1 MNHNS, CDR2 SASEGT. This CDR3 is built from 14 residues. With 5 bases clipped from V and 1 base from J, the junction kept 4 bases outside the gene matches. The CDR3 coding sequence is TGTGCCAGCAGTACGAACAGGGGCCAAGAGACCCAGTACTTC. Amino acid sequence: CASSTNRGQETQYF.

The CDR3 here is CASSSAGDTQYF. The CDR3, as DNA: TGTGCCAGCAGCTCCGCGGGAGATACGCAGTATTTT. This chain joins TRBV7-9 and TRBJ2-3, with D tentatively TRBD2 (5 bases). The germline V and J ends were trimmed by 4 bases and 5 bases, with 7 bases remaining between them. The CDR3 is 12 residues long. The germline V gene encodes CDR1 SEHNR and CDR2 FQNEAQ (reference sequence).

The chain joins TRBV7-3 to TRBJ1-1; no clear D gene. The ends were cut back, 0 bases at V and 1 base at J, with 6 bases in the middle. The CDR3 contains 14 residues. Germline CDR1 is SGHTA and CDR2 is FQGTGA. CDR3 sequence (DNA): TGTGCCAGCAGCTTAACATCCCCGAACACTGAAGCTTTCTTT. Residues: CASSLTSPNTEAFF.

This clonotype was found a few times. The gene calls are TRBV6-1 and TRBJ2-2; 9 positions match TRBD1. The length of the CDR3 is 15 residues. The germline CDR1 and CDR2 sequences are MNHNS and SASEGT. V gave up 6 bases and J gave up 7 bases; unmatched junction bases: 9. Here the CDR3 DNA reads TGTGCCAGCAGGCCTCCACAGGGGGCGTTCGGGGAGCTGTTTTTT. It specifies CASRPPQGAFGELFF.

The chain carries TRBV7-3 and TRBJ2-5; D may match TRBD1 or TRBD2 (6 bases each). The CDR3 loop spans 15 amino acids. Deletions cut 5 bases from V and 4 bases from J, with 17 bases between. Germline CDR1 and CDR2: SGHTA and FQGTGA. This chain's CDR3 is CASSRGDGRGETQYF. The DNA for the CDR3 is TGTGCCAGCAGCAGGGGGGACGGGAGAGGAGAGACCCAGTACTTC.

This clonotype was recorded at least ten times. The CDR3 nucleotides are TGTGCCAGCAGTTTAGGACTACCCACCGGGGAGCTGTTTTTT. Residues: CASSLGLPTGELFF. V usage is TRBV12-3 or TRBV12-4 and J usage is TRBJ2-2; possibly TRBD2 for D (5 bases). V was pared by 1 base and J by 4 bases, with 7 bases between. The CDR3 contains 14 residues.

This clonotype was seen a handful of times. V and J are TRBV7-8 and TRBJ1-1; 12 bases align to TRBD1. Germline-derived CDR1 and CDR2 are SGHVS and FQNEAQ. V shed 5 bases, J shed 10 bases, and the junction held 5 bases outside the gene matches. CDR3 length: 13 amino acids. The CDR3 reads CASSQGQGASAFF. CDR3 coding DNA: TGTGCCAGCAGCCAGGGACAGGGGGCGTCAGCTTTCTTT.

This clonotype has ten or more counts. This sequence joins TRBV11-1 and TRBJ1-1; 8 bases agree with TRBD1. V trimming: 10 bases; J trimming: 3 bases; junction bases outside the gene matches: 7. Per the germline V gene, CDR1 is SGHAT and CDR2 is FQDESV (reference sequence). This CDR3 spans 13 amino acids. CDR3 in DNA: TGTGCCAACTACAGGGGGATGGACACTGAAGCTTTCTTT. Residues: CANYRGMDTEAFF.

This clonotype has only a few counts. The rearrangement uses TRBV15 and TRBJ1-2, with a possible D match to TRBD1 (6 bases). Trimming took 5 bases from V and 2 from J, leaving 15 bases between them. CDR1 and CDR2 from the germline V gene are LNHNV and YYDKDF (reference sequence). The CDR3 length is 15 residues. The CDR3 protein is CATSLEGTRNYGYTF. CDR3 nucleotide sequence: TGTGCCACCAGCCTCGAGGGGACACGCAACTATGGCTACACCTTC.

This clonotype was found a few times. The rearrangement links TRBV27 to TRBJ2-3, with D possibly being TRBD2 (6 bases). V was shortened by 2 bases and J by 2 bases, with 23 bases between the two germline ends. The length of the CDR3 is 19 residues. From germline, CDR1 is MNHEY and CDR2 SMNVEV (reference sequence). Here the CDR3 DNA reads TGTGCCAGCAGTTTAACCGGGGGTAGCTTGCATGCACACACAGATACGCAGTATTTT. Translated: CASSLTGGSLHAHTDTQYF.

The chain combines TRBV29-1 with TRBJ1-4, with 10 nucleotides matching TRBD1. The V gene end was trimmed by 0 bases and the J gene end by 7 bases; junction bases not matched to a gene: 2. Germline CDR1 and CDR2: SQVTM and ANQGSEA. The length of the CDR3 is 14 residues. This CDR3 reads CSVEDWDRGEKLFF. The CDR3 nucleotides are TGCAGCGTTGAAGATTGGGACAGGGGTGAAAAACTGTTTTTT.

This clonotype was counted a few times. The chain uses TRBV7-9 and TRBJ2-1, with TRBD2 matching 7 bases. The CDR3 sequence is 14 residues long. Germline V CDR1 and CDR2: SEHNR, FQNEAQ (reference sequence). Trimming removed 3 bases from V and 5 bases from J; junction bases left unmatched: 4. The CDR3 region is CASSLGRGNNEQFF. CDR3 DNA sequence: TGTGCCAGCAGCTTGGGGAGGGGCAACAATGAGCAGTTCTTC.

This clonotype appeared many times. V is TRBV11-2 and J is TRBJ2-3; 7 bases are shared with TRBD2. Germline assignment: CDR1 SGHAT and CDR2 FQNNGV. Unmatched junction bases numbered 6, after V lost 1 base and J lost 2 bases. This CDR3 has 16 amino acids. CDR3 nucleotide sequence: TGTGCCAGCAGCTTAGGGGCTAGCGGTTTCACAGATACGCAGTATTTT. Its protein is CASSLGASGFTDTQYF.

This clonotype was counted a few times. The chain carries TRBV20-1 and TRBJ2-3, with D possibly matching TRBD1 (5 bases). The CDR3 length is 15 residues. The V end lost 1 base, the J end lost 0 bases, and 11 bases lay between the germline ends. CDR1 is DFQATT and CDR2 is SNEGSKA in the germline V gene (reference sequence). The CDR3 spells CSARATVSSTDTQYF. As DNA, the CDR3 is TGCAGTGCTAGAGCGACAGTTTCTAGCACAGATACGCAGTATTTT.

This clonotype was counted only a few times. This chain joins TRBV30 and TRBJ2-3, with 7 positions matching TRBD2. The trim removed 2 bases at V and 6 bases at J, leaving 5 bases unmatched. This CDR3 is built from 13 residues. CDR1 GTSNPN and CDR2 SVGIG come from the germline V gene (reference sequence). The CDR3 protein is CAWSLAGVDTQYF. The CDR3 DNA follows: TGTGCCTGGAGTCTCGCGGGAGTGGATACGCAGTATTTT. Combining the CDR3 with reference TRBV30 and TRBJ2-3 gives the whole variable domain SQTIHQWPATLVQPVGSPLSLECTVEGTSNPNLYWYRQAAGRGLQLLFYSVGIGQISSEVPQNLSASRPQDRQFILSSKKLLLSDSGFYLCAWSLAGVDTQYFGPGTRLTVL.

The rearrangement links TRBV5-6 to TRBJ1-2; no reliable D call. CDR3 length: 12 amino acids. Trimming removed 0 bases from V and 6 bases from J, with 6 bases in between. CDR1 and CDR2 from the germline V gene are SGHDT and YYEEEE. CDR3: CASSLAADGYTF. DNA for the CDR3: TGTGCCAGCAGCTTGGCGGCAGATGGCTACACCTTC.

The V call is TRBV27, the J call TRBJ1-6, with D possibly matching TRBD1 (5 bases). The germline CDR1 and CDR2 sequences are MNHEY and SMNVEV (reference sequence). V lost 4 bases, J lost 7 bases, and 17 bases lay in between. The CDR3 has 16 amino acids. This CDR3 is CASSYWTRNQNSPLHF. CDR3 DNA: TGTGCCAGCAGTTACTGGACACGGAATCAAAATTCACCCCTCCACTTT.

The V and J genes are TRBV14 and TRBJ1-4; no reliable D call. The CDR3 totals 13 residues. Trimming pared 1 base from V and 14 bases from J, leaving 14 bases between. Germline CDR1 SGHDN, CDR2 FVKESK. The CDR3 region is CASSQGELRALFF. The CDR3 coding sequence is TGTGCCAGCAGCCAAGGGGAGTTGAGGGCCCTGTTTTTT.